This is a list of T cell receptor beta chains from one sample in a study of cytomegalovirus exposure and HLA in healthy donors. Data came from immunoSEQ multiplex PCR; TCRdb stores just in-frame clones and leaves some out. Here the sample spans under 200,000 clones, 60% to 80% being singletons. The sequenced material came from PBMCs. All receptors derive from a male donor in good health and CMV-seronegative. Both conserved end residues are part of each CDR3. Each record gives: CDR3 protein, CDR3 DNA, V gene, clone size, J gene, D gene. A D gene is named only where the DNA matches it firmly. A row's size may be missing; if present it is once, few, many or a size class.

CDR3: CASRESSRDRAYEQYF
DNA: TGTGCCAGCAGAGAGTCTTCCCGGGACAGGGCCTACGAGCAGTACTTC
V: TRBV2
size: -
J: TRBJ2-7
D: TRBD1

CDR3: CASLPGQGSTEAFF
DNA: TGTGCCAGCCTTCCGGGACAGGGATCCACTGAAGCTTTCTTT
V: TRBV9
size: -
J: TRBJ1-1
D: TRBD1

CDR3: CASSSLGAVNSPLHF
DNA: TGTGCCAGCAGTTCTTTAGGGGCCGTGAATTCACCCCTCCACTTT
V: TRBV6-6
size: -
J: TRBJ1-6
D: -

CDR3: CASSLAHTGKGYTF
DNA: TGTGCCAGCAGCTTAGCGCACACAGGGAAAGGCTACACCTTC
V: TRBV7-9
size: -
J: TRBJ1-2
D: -

CDR3: CASTQDSGPSEAFF
DNA: TGTGCCAGCACCCAGGACAGTGGGCCGTCCGAAGCTTTCTTT
V: TRBV6-6
size: -
J: TRBJ1-1
D: -

CDR3: CASSLGPDSGDTQYF
DNA: TGTGCCAGCAGCTTAGGGCCAGATTCCGGAGATACGCAGTATTTT
V: TRBV7-3
size: -
J: TRBJ2-3
D: -

CDR3: CASSTDREGILAGGPKFTGELFF
DNA: TGTGCCAGCAGCACCGACAGGGAGGGCATACTAGCGGGAGGGCCTAAGTTCACCGGGGAGCTGTTTTTT
V: TRBV21-1
size: -
J: TRBJ2-2
D: -

CDR3: CASSLAGATTDTQYF
DNA: TGTGCCAGCAGCTTAGCGGGGGCCACCACAGATACGCAGTATTTT
V: TRBV11-1
size: -
J: TRBJ2-3
D: -

CDR3: CASSLRPGGEQYF
DNA: TGTGCCAGCAGCCTTCGCCCAGGGGGGGAGCAGTACTTC
V: TRBV11-3
size: -
J: TRBJ2-7
D: -

CDR3: CASSAQGLERGGNEQFF
DNA: TGTGCCAGCAGCGCCCAAGGGCTAGAGCGGGGGGGCAATGAGCAGTTCTTC
V: TRBV9
size: -
J: TRBJ2-1
D: TRBD2

CDR3: CASRRGGASGANVLTF
DNA: TGTGCCAGCAGGCGCGGGGGGGCGTCTGGGGCCAACGTCCTGACTTTC
V: TRBV4-2
size: -
J: TRBJ2-6
D: TRBD2

CDR3: CASSHPGTRGQLTQYF
DNA: TGCGCCAGCAGCCACCCAGGAACAAGAGGGCAGCTTACGCAGTATTTT
V: TRBV4-3
size: -
J: TRBJ2-3
D: -

CDR3: CASSYGQGGNEKLFF
DNA: TGTGCCAGCAGTTACGGACAGGGGGGTAATGAAAAACTGTTTTTT
V: TRBV28
size: -
J: TRBJ1-4
D: TRBD1

CDR3: CASTEPGGGEQYF
DNA: TGTGCCAGCACCGAACCAGGGGGCGGGGAGCAGTACTTC
V: TRBV11-2
size: -
J: TRBJ2-7
D: TRBD1

CDR3: CASSDSPGGDEKLFF
DNA: TGTGCCAGCAGTGACTCCCCAGGGGGCGATGAAAAACTGTTTTTT
V: TRBV6-4
size: -
J: TRBJ1-4
D: TRBD1

CDR3: CASSIQVYNEQFF
DNA: TGTGCCAGTAGTATACAGGTATACAATGAGCAGTTCTTC
V: TRBV19
size: -
J: TRBJ2-1
D: -

CDR3: CAWRLGDRDYNEQFF
DNA: TGTGCCTGGAGGTTGGGGGACAGGGATTACAATGAGCAGTTCTTC
V: TRBV30
size: few
J: TRBJ2-1
D: TRBD1

CDR3: CAIGGEGNTEAFF
DNA: TGTGCCATCGGAGGGGAGGGGAACACTGAAGCTTTCTTT
V: TRBV19
size: few
J: TRBJ1-1
D: -